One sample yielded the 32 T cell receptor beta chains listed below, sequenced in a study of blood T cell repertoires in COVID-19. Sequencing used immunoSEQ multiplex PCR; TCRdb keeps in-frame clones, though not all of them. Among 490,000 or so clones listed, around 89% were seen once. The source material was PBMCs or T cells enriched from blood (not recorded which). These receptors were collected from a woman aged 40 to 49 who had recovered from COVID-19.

CDR3 sequence reads: CASSESGGSQGFVPTEAFF. The CDR3 DNA sequence: TGCGCCAGCAGTGAATCAGGTGGGTCACAGGGTTTTGTTCCGACTGAAGCTTTCTTT. The chain is built from TRBV5-1 and TRBJ1-1; D is perhaps TRBD1 (6 bases). From germline, CDR1 is SGHRS and CDR2 YFSETQ. The germline V and J ends were trimmed by 5 bases and 5 bases, with 31 bases remaining between them. This CDR3 has 19 amino acids.

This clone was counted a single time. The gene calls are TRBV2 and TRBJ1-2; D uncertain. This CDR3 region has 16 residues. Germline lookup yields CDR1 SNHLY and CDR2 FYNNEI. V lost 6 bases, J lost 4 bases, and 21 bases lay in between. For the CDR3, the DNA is TGTGCCAGCAGCGTCCCGGCGGAGGAGTTTTTCTATGGCTACACCTTC. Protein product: CASSVPAEEFFYGYTF.

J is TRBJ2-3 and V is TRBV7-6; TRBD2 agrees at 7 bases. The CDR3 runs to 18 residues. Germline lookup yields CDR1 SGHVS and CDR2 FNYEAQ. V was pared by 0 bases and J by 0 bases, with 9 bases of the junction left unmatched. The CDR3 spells CASSLAARLRESTDTQYF. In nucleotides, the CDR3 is TGTGCCAGCAGCTTAGCGGCCAGGTTGCGGGAGAGCACAGATACGCAGTATTTT.

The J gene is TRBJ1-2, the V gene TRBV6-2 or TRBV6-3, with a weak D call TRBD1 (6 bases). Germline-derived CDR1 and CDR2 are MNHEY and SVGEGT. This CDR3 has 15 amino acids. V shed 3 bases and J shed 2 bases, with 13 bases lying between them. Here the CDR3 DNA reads TGTGCCAGCAGTTATCGCAGGACAGCGAACTATGGCTACACCTTC. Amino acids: CASSYRRTANYGYTF.

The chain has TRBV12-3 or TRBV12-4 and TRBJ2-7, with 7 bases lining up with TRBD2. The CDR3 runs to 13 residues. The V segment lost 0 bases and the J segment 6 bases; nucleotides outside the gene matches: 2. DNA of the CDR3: TGTGCCAGCAGTTTAGCGGGAGGGCGCGAGCAGTACTTC. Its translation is CASSLAGGREQYF.

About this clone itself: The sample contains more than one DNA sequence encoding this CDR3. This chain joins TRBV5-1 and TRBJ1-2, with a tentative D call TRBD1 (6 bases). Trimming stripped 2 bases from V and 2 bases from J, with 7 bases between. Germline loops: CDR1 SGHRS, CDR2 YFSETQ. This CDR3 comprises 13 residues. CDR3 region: CASSLDRNYGYTF. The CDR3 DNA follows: TGCGCCAGCAGCTTAGACAGGAACTATGGCTACACCTTC.

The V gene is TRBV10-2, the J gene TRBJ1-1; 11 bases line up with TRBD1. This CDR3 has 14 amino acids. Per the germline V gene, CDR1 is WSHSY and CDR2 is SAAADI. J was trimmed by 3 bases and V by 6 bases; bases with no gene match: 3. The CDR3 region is CASSWGQGDTEAFF. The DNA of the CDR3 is TGCGCCAGCAGCTGGGGACAGGGGGACACTGAAGCTTTCTTT.

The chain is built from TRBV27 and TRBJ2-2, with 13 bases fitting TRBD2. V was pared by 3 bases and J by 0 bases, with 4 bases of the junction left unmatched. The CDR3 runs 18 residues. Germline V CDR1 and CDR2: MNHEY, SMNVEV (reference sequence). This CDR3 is CASSLGLAGFSNTGELFF. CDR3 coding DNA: TGTGCCAGCAGTTTGGGACTAGCGGGGTTCTCGAACACCGGGGAGCTGTTTTTT.

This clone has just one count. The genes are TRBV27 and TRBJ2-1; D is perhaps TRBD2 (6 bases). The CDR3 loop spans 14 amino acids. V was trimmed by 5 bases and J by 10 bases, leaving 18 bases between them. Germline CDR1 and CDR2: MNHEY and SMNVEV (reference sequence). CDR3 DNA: TGTGCCAGCAGTCCGCACGGGAGCCCGGGGGAGCAGTTCTTC. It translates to CASSPHGSPGEQFF.

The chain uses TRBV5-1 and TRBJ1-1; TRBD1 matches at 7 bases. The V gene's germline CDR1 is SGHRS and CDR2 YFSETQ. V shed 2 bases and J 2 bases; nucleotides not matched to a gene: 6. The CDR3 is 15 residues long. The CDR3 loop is CASSFGTDLNTEAFF. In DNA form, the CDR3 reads TGCGCCAGCAGCTTCGGGACAGACCTTAACACTGAAGCTTTCTTT.

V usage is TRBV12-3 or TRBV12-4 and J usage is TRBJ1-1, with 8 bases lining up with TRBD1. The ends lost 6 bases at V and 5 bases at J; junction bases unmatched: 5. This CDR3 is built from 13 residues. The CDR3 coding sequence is TGTGCCAGCAGGAGTAGGACAGGGACTGAAGCTTTCTTT. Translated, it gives CASRSRTGTEAFF.

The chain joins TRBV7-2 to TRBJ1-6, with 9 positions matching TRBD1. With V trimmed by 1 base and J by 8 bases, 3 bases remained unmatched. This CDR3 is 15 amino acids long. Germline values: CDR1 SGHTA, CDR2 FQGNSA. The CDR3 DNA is TGTGCCAGCAGCTTAGGGGGACAGGGCTATTCACCCCTCCACTTT. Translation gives CASSLGGQGYSPLHF. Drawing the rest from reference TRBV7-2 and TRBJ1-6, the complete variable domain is GAGVSQSPSNKVTEKGKDVELRCDPISGHTALYWYRQSLGQGLEFLIYFQGNSAPDKSGLPSDRFSAERTGGSVSTLTIQRTQQEDSAVYLCASSLGGQGYSPLHFGNGTRLTVT.

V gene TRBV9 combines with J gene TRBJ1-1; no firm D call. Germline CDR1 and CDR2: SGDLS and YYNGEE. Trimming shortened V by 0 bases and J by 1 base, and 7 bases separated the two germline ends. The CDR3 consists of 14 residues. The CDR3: CASSVGPSNTEAFF. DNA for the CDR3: TGTGCCAGCAGCGTAGGTCCCTCGAACACTGAAGCTTTCTTT.

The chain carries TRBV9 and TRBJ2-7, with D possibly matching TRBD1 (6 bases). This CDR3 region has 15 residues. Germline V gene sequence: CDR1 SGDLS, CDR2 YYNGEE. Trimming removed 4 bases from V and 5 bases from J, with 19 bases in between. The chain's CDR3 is CASSFRGSRPDEQYF. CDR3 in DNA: TGTGCCAGCAGCTTCAGGGGTTCCCGACCCGACGAGCAGTACTTC.

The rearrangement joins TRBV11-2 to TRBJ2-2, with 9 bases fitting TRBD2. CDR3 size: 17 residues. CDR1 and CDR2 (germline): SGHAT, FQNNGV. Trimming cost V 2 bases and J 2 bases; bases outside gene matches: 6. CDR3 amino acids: CASSLQGGRGNTGELFF. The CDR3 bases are TGTGCCAGCAGCTTACAGGGCGGGAGGGGCAACACCGGGGAGCTGTTTTTT. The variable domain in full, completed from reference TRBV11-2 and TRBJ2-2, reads EAGVAQSPRYKIIEKRQSVAFWCNPISGHATLYWYQQILGQGPKLLIQFQNNGVVDDSQLPKDRFSAERLKGVDSTLKIQPAKLEDSAVYLCASSLQGGRGNTGELFFGEGSRLTVL.

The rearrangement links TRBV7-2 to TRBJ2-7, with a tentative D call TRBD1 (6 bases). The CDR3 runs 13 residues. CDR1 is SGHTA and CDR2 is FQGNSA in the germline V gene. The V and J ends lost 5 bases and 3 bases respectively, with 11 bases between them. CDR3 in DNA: TGTGCCAGCAGCACGTCGACAGGCTACGAGCAGTACTTC. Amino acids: CASSTSTGYEQYF.

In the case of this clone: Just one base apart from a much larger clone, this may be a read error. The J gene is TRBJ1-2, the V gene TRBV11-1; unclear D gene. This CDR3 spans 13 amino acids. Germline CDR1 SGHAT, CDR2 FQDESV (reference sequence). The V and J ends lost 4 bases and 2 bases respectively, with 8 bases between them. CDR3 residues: CASSSRSNYGYTF. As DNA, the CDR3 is TGTGCCAGCAGCTCCCGGTCGAACTATGGCTACACCTTC. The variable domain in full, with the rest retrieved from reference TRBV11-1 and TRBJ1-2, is EAEVAQSPRYKITEKSQAVAFWCDPISGHATLYWYRQILGQGPELLVQFQDESVVDDSQLPKDRFSAERLKGVDSTLKIQPAELGDSAMYLCASSSRSNYGYTFGSGTRLTVV.

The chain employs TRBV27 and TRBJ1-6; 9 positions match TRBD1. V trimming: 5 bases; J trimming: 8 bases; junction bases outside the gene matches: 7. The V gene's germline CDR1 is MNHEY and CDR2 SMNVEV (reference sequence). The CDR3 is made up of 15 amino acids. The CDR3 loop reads CASSVNRDRDSPLHF. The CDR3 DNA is TGTGCCAGCAGTGTTAACCGGGACAGGGATTCACCCCTCCACTTT.

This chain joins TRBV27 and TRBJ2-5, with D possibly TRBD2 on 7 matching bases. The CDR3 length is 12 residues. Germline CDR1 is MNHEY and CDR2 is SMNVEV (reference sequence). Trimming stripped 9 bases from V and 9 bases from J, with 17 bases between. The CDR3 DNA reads TGTGCCAGTGCACCGGGGGGCCGGCCCCAGTACTTC. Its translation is CASAPGGRPQYF.

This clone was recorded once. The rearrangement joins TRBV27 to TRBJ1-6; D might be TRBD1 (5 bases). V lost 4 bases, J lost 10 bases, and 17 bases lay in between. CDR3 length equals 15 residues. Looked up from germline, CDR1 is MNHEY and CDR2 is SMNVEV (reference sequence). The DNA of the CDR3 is TGTGCCAGCAGTTACACTGACGGGGGAGGCTCACCCCTCCACTTT. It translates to CASSYTDGGGSPLHF.

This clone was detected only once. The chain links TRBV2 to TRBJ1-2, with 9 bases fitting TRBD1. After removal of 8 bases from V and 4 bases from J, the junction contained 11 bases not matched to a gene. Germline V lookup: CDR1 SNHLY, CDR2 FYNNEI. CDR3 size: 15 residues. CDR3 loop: CASGGTGGAGYGYTF. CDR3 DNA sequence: TGTGCCAGCGGGGGAACAGGGGGCGCTGGCTATGGCTACACCTTC. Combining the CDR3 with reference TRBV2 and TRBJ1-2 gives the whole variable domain EPEVTQTPSHQVTQMGQEVILRCVPISNHLYFYWYRQILGQKVEFLVSFYNNEISEKSEIFDDQFSVERPDGSNFTLKIRSTKLEDSAMYFCASGGTGGAGYGYTFGSGTRLTVV.

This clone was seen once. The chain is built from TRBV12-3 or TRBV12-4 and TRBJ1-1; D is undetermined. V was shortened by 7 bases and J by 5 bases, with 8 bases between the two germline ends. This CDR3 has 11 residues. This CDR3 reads CASMRRTEAFF. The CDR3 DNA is TGTGCCAGCATGCGTAGAACTGAAGCTTTCTTT.

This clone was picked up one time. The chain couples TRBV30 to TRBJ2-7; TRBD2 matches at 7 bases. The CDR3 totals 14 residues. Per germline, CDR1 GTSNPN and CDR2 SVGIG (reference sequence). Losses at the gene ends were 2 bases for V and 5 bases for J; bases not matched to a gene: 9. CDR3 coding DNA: TGTGCCTGGAGTTACGGCGGGAGTATAGACGAGCAGTACTTC. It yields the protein CAWSYGGSIDEQYF. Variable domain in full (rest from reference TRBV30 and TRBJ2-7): SQTIHQWPATLVQPVGSPLSLECTVEGTSNPNLYWYRQAAGRGLQLLFYSVGIGQISSEVPQNLSASRPQDRQFILSSKKLLLSDSGFYLCAWSYGGSIDEQYFGPGTRLTVT.

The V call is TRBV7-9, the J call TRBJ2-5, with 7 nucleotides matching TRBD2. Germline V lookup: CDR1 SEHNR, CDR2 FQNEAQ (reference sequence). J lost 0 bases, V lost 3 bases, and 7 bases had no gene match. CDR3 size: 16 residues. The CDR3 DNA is TGTGCCAGCAGCTTGATACGGGGAGGGGACCAAGAGACCCAGTACTTC. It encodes CASSLIRGGDQETQYF.

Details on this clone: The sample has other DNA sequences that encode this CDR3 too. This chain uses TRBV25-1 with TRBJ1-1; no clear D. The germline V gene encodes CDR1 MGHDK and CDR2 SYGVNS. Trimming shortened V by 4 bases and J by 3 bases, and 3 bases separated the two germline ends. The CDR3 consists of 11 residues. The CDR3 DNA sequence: TGTGCCAGCAGTGCGTACACTGAAGCTTTCTTT. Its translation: CASSAYTEAFF. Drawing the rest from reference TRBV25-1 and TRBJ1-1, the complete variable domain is EADIYQTPRYLVIGTGKKITLECSQTMGHDKMYWYQQDPGMELHLIHYSYGVNSTEKGDLSSESTVSRIRTEHFPLTLESARPSHTSQYLCASSAYTEAFFGQGTRLTVV.

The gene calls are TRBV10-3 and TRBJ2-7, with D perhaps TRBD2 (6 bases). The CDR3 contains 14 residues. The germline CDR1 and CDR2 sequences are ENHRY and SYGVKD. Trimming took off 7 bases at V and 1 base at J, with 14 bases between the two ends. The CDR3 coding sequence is TGTGCCATCAAGCCGGGGGAGGAGTCCTACGAGCAGTACTTC. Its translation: CAIKPGEESYEQYF.

CDR3 nucleotides: TGTGCCTCCGGGACTTCCTCCTACAATGAGCAGTTCTTC. Translated: CASGTSSYNEQFF. This sequence joins TRBV30 and TRBJ2-1, with a tentative D call TRBD2 (6 bases). Germline values: CDR1 GTSNPN, CDR2 SVGIG (reference sequence). V was pared by 7 bases and J by 0 bases, with 10 bases between. The CDR3 extends over 13 amino acids.

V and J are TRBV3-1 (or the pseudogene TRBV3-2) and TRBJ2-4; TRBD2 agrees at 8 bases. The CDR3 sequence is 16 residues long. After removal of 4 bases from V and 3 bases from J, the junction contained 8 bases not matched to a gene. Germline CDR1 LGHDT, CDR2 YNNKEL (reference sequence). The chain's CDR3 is CASSPLSGKGKNIQYF. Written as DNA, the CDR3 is TGTGCCAGCAGCCCGCTTAGCGGGAAGGGCAAAAACATTCAGTACTTC.

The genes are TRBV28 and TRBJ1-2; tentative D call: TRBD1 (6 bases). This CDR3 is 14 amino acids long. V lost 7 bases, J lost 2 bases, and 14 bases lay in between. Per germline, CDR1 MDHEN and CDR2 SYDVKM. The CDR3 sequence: CASNSGRGNYGYTF. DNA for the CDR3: TGTGCCAGCAATTCGGGCAGGGGAAACTATGGCTACACCTTC.

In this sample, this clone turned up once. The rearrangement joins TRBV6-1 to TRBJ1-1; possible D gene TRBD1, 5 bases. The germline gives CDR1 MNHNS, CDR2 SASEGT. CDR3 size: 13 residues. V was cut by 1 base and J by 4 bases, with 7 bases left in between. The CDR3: CASSEGGVTEAFF. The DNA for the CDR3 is TGTGCCAGCAGTGAAGGGGGCGTCACTGAAGCTTTCTTT.

This chain's CDR3 is CAITGQGYNEQFF. CDR3 in DNA: TGTGCCATAACGGGACAGGGGTACAATGAGCAGTTCTTC. The J gene is TRBJ2-1, the V gene TRBV7-9; 10 positions agree with TRBD1. The trim removed 10 bases at V and 4 bases at J, leaving 4 bases unmatched. Germline V CDR1 and CDR2: SEHNR, FQNEAQ (reference sequence). This CDR3 is 13 amino acids long. The complete variable domain, with remaining parts taken from reference TRBV7-9 and TRBJ2-1, reads DTGVSQNPRHKITKRGQNVTFRCDPISEHNRLYWYRQTLGQGPEFLTYFQNEAQLEKSRLLSDRFSAERPKGSFSTLEIQRTEQGDSAMYLCAITGQGYNEQFFGPGTRLTVL.

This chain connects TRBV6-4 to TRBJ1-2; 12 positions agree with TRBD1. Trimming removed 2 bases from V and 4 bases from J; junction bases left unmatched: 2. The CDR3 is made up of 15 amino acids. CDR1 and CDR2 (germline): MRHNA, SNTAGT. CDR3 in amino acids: CASSDPGQGAYGYTF. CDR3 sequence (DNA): TGTGCCAGCAGTGACCCGGGACAGGGGGCCTATGGCTACACCTTC.